This entry lists 15 T cell receptor beta chains sequenced from one sample in a study of shared clonotypes between healthy human individuals. The data were produced by immunoSEQ multiplex PCR, yet TCRdb's version contains in-frame clones alone and is incomplete. The sample contains a few million clones, 85% to 95% of which appear only once. The source material was naive CD4+ T cells from PBMCs. Subset described: CD45RA+ positively selected. These receptors all come from a man between 18 and 29 years old in good health. Some clones in this sample may be carry-over from other donors' samples.

The chain recombines TRBV2 with TRBJ2-1, with a weak D call TRBD2 (6 bases). This CDR3 comprises 17 residues. The germline CDR1 and CDR2 sequences are SNHLY and FYNNEI. V lost 6 bases and J 8 bases, leaving 26 bases between the germline ends. The CDR3 DNA sequence: TGTGCCAGCAGGCCCCCGGCTCGCGGCGGCGGGACCTATGAGCAGTTCTTC. Translating gives CASRPPARGGGTYEQFF.

The CDR3 DNA reads as TGTGCCAGCAGCCCCCCCCAGGGGGGGATTGGAAACACCATATATTTT. This codes for CASSPPQGGIGNTIYF. The chain recombines TRBV7-6 with TRBJ1-3, with 7 bases matching TRBD1. The CDR3 length is 16 residues. Germline CDR1 and CDR2: SGHVS and FNYEAQ. V shed 5 bases, J shed 3 bases, and the junction held 10 bases outside the gene matches. Drawing the rest from reference TRBV7-6 and TRBJ1-3, the complete variable domain is GAGVSQSPRYKVTKRGQDVALRCDPISGHVSLYWYRQALGQGPEFLTYFNYEAQQDKSGLPNDRFSAERPEGSISTLTIQRTEQRDSAMYRCASSPPQGGIGNTIYFGEGSWLTVV.

The V gene is TRBV27, the J gene TRBJ2-7; 8 bases map to TRBD1. J lost 5 bases, V lost 2 bases, and 8 bases had no gene match. This CDR3 region has 15 residues. From germline, CDR1 is MNHEY and CDR2 SMNVEV (reference sequence). CDR3 amino acids: CASSLQGAPTNEQYF. The CDR3 DNA follows: TGTGCCAGCAGTTTACAGGGGGCACCTACTAACGAGCAGTACTTC.

Concerning this clone itself: A read error may account for a junction end that differs from germline. This sample includes further DNA sequences coding for the same CDR3. The chain joins TRBV7-8 to TRBJ1-1, with a tentative D call TRBD1 (5 bases). Germline V gene data show CDR1 as SGHVS and CDR2 as FQNEAQ. The CDR3 length is 14 residues. CDR3 sequence: CASRTRRDHTEAFF. Written as DNA, the CDR3 is TGTGCCAGCAGGACCCGGAGGGACCACACTGAGGCTTTCTTT.

This clone was seen more than once but under ten times. V and J are TRBV7-6 and TRBJ1-3; D call uncertain. The CDR3 covers 17 residues. CDR1 and CDR2 from the germline V gene are SGHVS and FNYEAQ. Trimming took off 0 bases at V and 7 bases at J, with 19 bases between the two ends. CDR3 DNA sequence: TGTGCCAGCAGCTTAGCGTCGCCGGGCTCCCTGGGGAACACCATATATTTT. This translates into CASSLASPGSLGNTIYF.

This clone was seen a handful of times. The genes are TRBV6-5 and TRBJ1-2, with 9 bases fitting TRBD1. After removal of 7 bases from V and 8 bases from J, the junction contained 8 bases not matched to a gene. Looked up from germline, CDR1 is MNHEY and CDR2 is SVGAGI. CDR3 size: 13 residues. The CDR3 DNA reads as TGTGCCAGCACCAAGGGACAGGGAAGGGGCTACACCTTC. Translating gives CASTKGQGRGYTF.

This clone occurred once. The same CDR3 arises from other DNA sequences in this sample as well. The chain uses TRBV18 and TRBJ2-5; 7 nucleotides align to TRBD1. CDR1 is KGHSH, CDR2 LQKENI, per germline. With V trimmed by 3 bases and J by 1 base, 5 bases remained unmatched. CDR3 length: 15 residues. The CDR3 spells CASSPIGTAQETQYF. CDR3 in DNA: TGTGCCAGCTCACCGATCGGGACAGCCCAAGAGACCCAGTACTTC.

The gene calls are TRBV27 and TRBJ1-2; D perhaps matches TRBD1 (5 bases). The ends were cut back, 9 bases at V and 8 bases at J, with 22 bases in the middle. The CDR3 covers 14 residues. Germline V gene lookup returns CDR1 MNHEY and CDR2 SMNVEV (reference sequence). DNA for the CDR3: TGTGCCAGTAGCCGGGGCCTAACGCGGGGAGGCTACACCTTC. Translated: CASSRGLTRGGYTF.

The chain employs TRBV4-2 and TRBJ2-2; 9 positions match TRBD2. This CDR3 contains 16 residues. V dropped 4 bases and J dropped 1; count of bases not matched to a gene: 4. The germline CDR1 and CDR2 sequences are LGHNA and YNFKEQ. Here the CDR3 reads CASSRRLAENTGELFF. CDR3 nucleotide sequence: TGTGCCAGCAGCCGAAGACTAGCGGAGAACACCGGGGAGCTGTTTTTT.

This clone was detected only a few times. The chain uses TRBV7-3 and TRBJ1-1; D unclear. The CDR3 totals 15 residues. Germline-derived CDR1 and CDR2 are SGHTA and FQGTGA. Trimming stripped 2 bases from V and 3 bases from J, with 13 bases between. CDR3 DNA: TGTGCCAGCAGCTTAGGCGGTGGGTGGCACACTGAAGCTTTCTTT. Amino acids: CASSLGGGWHTEAFF. The whole variable domain, remainder taken from reference TRBV7-3 and TRBJ1-1, is GAGVSQTPSNKVTEKGKYVELRCDPISGHTALYWYRQSLGQGPEFLIYFQGTGAADDSGLPNDRFFAVRPEGSVSTLKIQRTERGDSAVYLCASSLGGGWHTEAFFGQGTRLTVV.

This chain connects TRBV19 to TRBJ2-7, with TRBD1 matching over 10 bases. V gave up 4 bases and J gave up 7 bases; unmatched junction bases: 10. CDR3 size: 15 residues. The germline gives CDR1 LNHDA, CDR2 SQIVND (reference sequence). The CDR3 coding sequence is TGTGCCAGTAGTACCGGGACAGGGGCCTCGAGGGAGCAGTACTTC. Residues: CASSTGTGASREQYF.

Turning to this clone: The same CDR3 also results from other DNA sequences found in this sample. V usage is TRBV29-1 and J usage is TRBJ2-5; perhaps D is TRBD1 or TRBD2 (5 bases each). The CDR3 consists of 12 residues. The germline V gene encodes CDR1 SQVTM and CDR2 ANQGSEA. V lost 3 bases, J lost 5 bases, and 10 bases lay in between. The CDR3: CSVERGGETQYF. The CDR3, as DNA: TGCAGCGTTGAGAGGGGCGGGGAGACCCAGTACTTC.

Note on this clone: Other DNA variants within this sample encode the same CDR3. This chain connects TRBV6-1 to TRBJ2-7, with D tentatively TRBD2 (6 bases). CDR3 length: 14 residues. From germline, CDR1 is MNHNS and CDR2 SASEGT. The ends were cut back, 3 bases at V and 0 bases at J, with 9 bases in the middle. The CDR3 spells CASSERGSSYEQYF. For the CDR3, the DNA is TGTGCCAGCAGTGAGCGGGGATCCTCCTACGAGCAGTACTTC.

This clone showed up just once. This sequence joins TRBV15 and TRBJ1-4; 7 nucleotides agree with TRBD1. The germline gives CDR1 LNHNV, CDR2 YYDKDF (reference sequence). V lost 3 bases and J lost 0; bases outside the gene matches: 1. The CDR3 extends over 15 amino acids. The DNA of the CDR3 is TGTGCCACCAGCAGGCAGGGGGCAACTAATGAAAAACTGTTTTTT. Translation gives CATSRQGATNEKLFF.

The chain carries TRBV5-1 and TRBJ2-1; TRBD2 agrees at 10 bases. The CDR3 has 16 amino acids. After removal of 4 bases from V and 5 bases from J, the junction contained 9 bases not matched to a gene. Germline lookup yields CDR1 SGHRS and CDR2 YFSETQ. Here the CDR3 reads CASSPSLAGVDNEQFF. DNA for the CDR3: TGCGCCAGCAGCCCCTCGCTAGCGGGAGTGGACAATGAGCAGTTCTTC.